These 21 T cell receptor beta chains came from one sample sequenced in a study of shared clonotypes between healthy human individuals. Profiling relied on immunoSEQ multiplex PCR, and the TCRdb table lists in-frame clones only, not all of them. Of about 2 million clones in the sample, about 95% are singletons; the top ten hold 1.1%. Cells designated naive CD8 were CD45RO-negative and were positively selected for CCR7, with terminally differentiated effector memory CD45RA+ cells excluded. Sequencing used naive CD8+ T cells sorted from blood. All receptors come from a man between 18 and 29 years old in good health.

This sequence joins TRBV29-1 and TRBJ2-2, with D unclear. From germline, CDR1 is SQVTM and CDR2 ANQGSEA. The germline V and J ends were trimmed by 6 bases and 2 bases, with 7 bases remaining between them. This CDR3 spans 12 amino acids. CDR3 coding DNA: TGCAGCGTCGACTTTAACACCGGGGAGCTGTTTTTT. Translating gives CSVDFNTGELFF.

The chain employs TRBV19 and TRBJ2-7; D possibly uses TRBD1 or TRBD2 (6 bases each). The germline V gene has CDR1 LNHDA and CDR2 SQIVND (reference sequence). The CDR3 has 15 residues. Between the trimmed V and J ends, which lost 6 bases and 7 bases, there was a span of 22 bases. CDR3 in DNA: TGTGCCAGTAGCCCGTTCCTTGGGGGGCCAGTAGAGCAGTACTTC. The encoded protein is CASSPFLGGPVEQYF. Combining the CDR3 with reference TRBV19 and TRBJ2-7 gives the whole variable domain DGGITQSPKYLFRKEGQNVTLSCEQNLNHDAMYWYRQDPGQGLRLIYYSQIVNDFQKGDIAEGYSVSREKKESFPLTVTSAQKNPTAFYLCASSPFLGGPVEQYFGPGTRLTVT.

The chain links TRBV9 to TRBJ1-1, with D possibly being TRBD1 (5 bases). Germline V gene data show CDR1 as SGDLS and CDR2 as YYNGEE. Between the trimmed V and J ends, which lost 4 bases and 7 bases, there was a span of 14 bases. The CDR3 has 13 residues. CDR3: CASSTGGADEAFF. CDR3 in DNA: TGTGCCAGCAGCACAGGAGGGGCCGATGAAGCTTTCTTT.

This clone was seen a single time. The chain couples TRBV5-5 to TRBJ2-7; D possibly corresponds to TRBD1 (6 bases). Per germline, CDR1 SGHKS and CDR2 YYEKEE (reference sequence). The CDR3 sequence is 15 residues long. The V gene lost 4 bases and the J gene lost 6 bases, with 20 bases spanning the gap. The CDR3 coding sequence is TGTGCCAGCAGCCCCGGCCGGGACACTCTTCCCGAGCAGTACTTC. Its protein product is CASSPGRDTLPEQYF.

The rearrangement joins TRBV11-2 to TRBJ2-7; D may be TRBD2 (5 bases). V was clipped by 6 bases and J by 3 bases, with 15 bases between them. Per the germline V gene, CDR1 is SGHAT and CDR2 is FQNNGV. The CDR3 loop spans 14 amino acids. DNA of the CDR3: TGTGCCAGCAGTTCCTTTACGGGGAACTACGAGCAGTACTTC. Residues: CASSSFTGNYEQYF.

The chain has TRBV7-9 and TRBJ2-4; 8 positions match TRBD2. The V gene end was trimmed by 1 base and the J gene end by 11 bases; junction bases not matched to a gene: 4. Germline CDR1 is SEHNR and CDR2 is FQNEAQ (reference sequence). CDR3 length: 13 residues. As DNA, the CDR3 is TGTGCCAGCAGCTTAGTTCCAGCGGGGGTTCAGTACTTC. Amino acid sequence: CASSLVPAGVQYF.

This clone was seen just once. Other nucleotide sequences from this sample produce the same CDR3. The chain links TRBV10-2 to TRBJ2-7; 8 nucleotides match TRBD1. Germline values: CDR1 WSHSY, CDR2 SAAADI. Trimming took 6 bases from V and 4 from J; bases not matched to a gene: 8. The CDR3 runs 14 residues. The CDR3 protein is CASSLDRASYEQYF. CDR3 bases: TGCGCCAGCAGCCTGGACAGGGCCTCTTACGAGCAGTACTTC.

V and J are TRBV5-1 and TRBJ2-7, with 10 bases lining up with TRBD1. CDR3 length: 15 residues. V trimming: 1 base; J trimming: 4 bases; junction bases outside the gene matches: 5. From germline, CDR1 is SGHRS and CDR2 YFSETQ. CDR3 nucleotides: TGCGCCAGCAGCTTGACCCGGGACAGGGGATACGAGCAGTACTTC. Residues: CASSLTRDRGYEQYF.

The chain couples TRBV10-3 to TRBJ1-3; D ambiguous. Trimming took off 3 bases at V and 0 bases at J, with 6 bases between the two ends. Germline lookup yields CDR1 ENHRY and CDR2 SYGVKD. The CDR3 sequence is 14 residues long. CDR3 sequence: CAISESLSGNTIYF. CDR3 DNA: TGTGCCATCAGTGAAAGTCTCTCTGGAAACACCATATATTTT.

The chain has TRBV5-1 and TRBJ1-6; no reliable D call. The CDR3 is made up of 16 amino acids. V lost 0 bases and J 7 bases, leaving 14 bases between the germline ends. Germline V gene sequence: CDR1 SGHRS, CDR2 YFSETQ. In nucleotides, the CDR3 is TGCGCCAGCAGCTTGGGTCCTCGGGAGGGAAATTCACCCCTCCACTTT. Its protein product is CASSLGPREGNSPLHF.

This chain connects TRBV27 to TRBJ2-6, with a possible D match to TRBD2 (5 bases). With 5 bases removed from V and 2 bases from J, the gap between germline ends came to 16 bases. The V gene's germline CDR1 is MNHEY and CDR2 SMNVEV (reference sequence). The CDR3 spans 17 residues. CDR3 bases: TGTGCCAGCAGTGGGAGCACGGTCTATACTGGGGCCAACGTCCTGACTTTC. Translating gives CASSGSTVYTGANVLTF.

In its sample, this clone was seen a few times. Other DNA sequences in this specimen translate into the identical CDR3. This chain uses TRBV9 with TRBJ2-7; D possibly corresponds to TRBD1 (6 bases). The germline V and J ends were trimmed by 2 bases and 0 bases, with 9 bases remaining between them. Germline CDR1 and CDR2: SGDLS and YYNGEE. This CDR3 contains 14 residues. In DNA, the CDR3 is TGTGCCAGCAGCGTCGGGGACACCTCCTACGAGCAGTACTTC. Translating it yields CASSVGDTSYEQYF.

The gene calls are TRBV5-4 and TRBJ2-5; 7 positions match TRBD2. CDR1 and CDR2 from the germline V gene are SGHNT and YYREEE (reference sequence). The junction had 3 bases not matched to a gene; V was cut back by 0 bases and J by 7 bases. The CDR3 is 13 amino acids. The CDR3 region is CASSLEGEGTQYF. The CDR3, as DNA: TGTGCCAGCAGCTTGGAAGGGGAGGGGACCCAGTACTTC.

This clone was counted once. J is TRBJ1-2 and V is TRBV29-1, with 12 bases matching TRBD1. The CDR3 is 15 residues long. Germline CDR1 reads SQVTM; CDR2 reads ANQGSEA. J was trimmed by 3 bases and V by 6 bases; bases with no gene match: 8. CDR3 in DNA: TGCAGCGTCGTTCACGGGACAGGGGGCGACTATGGCTACACCTTC. Its translation is CSVVHGTGGDYGYTF.

This rearrangement joins TRBV4-1 to TRBJ2-7, with D maybe TRBD1 (5 bases). Germline V lookup: CDR1 MGHRA, CDR2 YSYEKL. CDR3 length: 14 residues. The V and J ends lost 2 bases and 5 bases respectively, with 13 bases between them. The CDR3 nucleotides are TGCGCCAGCAGCCAAACCGTGGGCAGGGACGAGCAGTACTTC. This codes for CASSQTVGRDEQYF.

This clone has a single count. The gene calls are TRBV10-1 and TRBJ2-3; 9 positions agree with TRBD2. The V and J ends lost 2 bases and 2 bases, in that order; junction bases with no gene match: 2. CDR3 length: 15 residues. CDR1 and CDR2 from the germline V gene are WNHNN and SYGVQD (reference sequence). The CDR3 nucleotides read TGCGCCAGCAGTGAGAGCGGGGGGTCCACAGATACGCAGTATTTT. Translation: CASSESGGSTDTQYF.

The V call is TRBV7-9, the J call TRBJ2-7; 15 bases line up with TRBD2. Germline V lookup: CDR1 SEHNR, CDR2 FQNEAQ (reference sequence). J gave up 4 bases and V 5 bases, and 6 bases lay outside the gene matches. The CDR3 consists of 16 residues. DNA of the CDR3: TGTGCCAGCAGCGCAGGACTAGCGGGAGGGCGGTACGAGCAGTACTTC. Its protein product is CASSAGLAGGRYEQYF.

The chain uses TRBV19 and TRBJ2-7; D possibly uses TRBD1 or TRBD2 (5 bases each). Germline CDR1 reads LNHDA; CDR2 reads SQIVND (reference sequence). The CDR3 is 12 amino acids. Trimming shortened V by 9 bases and J by 1 base, and 10 bases separated the two germline ends. Here the CDR3 DNA reads TGTGCCAGCCGGGACGGTTCCTACGAGCAGTACTTC. This translates into CASRDGSYEQYF.

Here the CDR3 DNA reads TGTGCCTGGAGTGGACAGGGGGCGAGTCCAGATACGCAGTATTTT. Translation gives CAWSGQGASPDTQYF. The chain joins TRBV30 to TRBJ2-3; 10 bases are shared with TRBD1. CDR1 and CDR2 (germline): GTSNPN, SVGIG (reference sequence). The CDR3 has 15 residues. Trimming removed 1 base from V and 4 bases from J; junction bases left unmatched: 5.

V gene TRBV5-4 combines with J gene TRBJ2-7; tentative D call: TRBD2 (6 bases). This CDR3 region has 15 residues. CDR1 is SGHNT and CDR2 is YYREEE in the germline V gene (reference sequence). Trimming left V 2 bases short and J 3 bases short, with 15 bases between. This CDR3 reads CASSFDGGTGYEQYF. The CDR3 DNA reads as TGTGCCAGCAGCTTCGATGGGGGGACGGGCTACGAGCAGTACTTC.

The chain links TRBV28 to TRBJ2-7; TRBD1 is a possible D gene (6 bases). Germline V gene lookup returns CDR1 MDHEN and CDR2 SYDVKM. Trimming stripped 4 bases from V and 0 bases from J, with 22 bases between. There are 18 residues in the CDR3. DNA for the CDR3: TGTGCCAGCAGTTACCCTCCCCTGAAAAACAGGGTCTCCTACGAGCAGTACTTC. This gives the protein CASSYPPLKNRVSYEQYF.